There are a few counts of the clone carrying this T cell receptor beta chain. TCRdb analysed the 5' RACE reads with MiXCR anew, one entry per CDR3 protein. The repertoire holds some 790,000 distinct CDR3 sequences, over 15% seen once, with around 13% in the top ten. Trimming removed 2 bases from V and 13 bases from J, with 12 bases in between. CDR3 length: 13 residues. Germline CDR1 reads MNHEY; CDR2 reads SVGEGT. This sample stems from a study of identical twins. This sample was also put to use in a study of T cells expressing NK-cell markers. In that study: 1.0-7.0% of CD8+ T cells in more than 5 donors belonged to dominant NKG2C+ clonotypes.

Input material: PBMCs. The sequence came from a woman aged 18 to 35 in good health. This chain links TRBV6-2 or TRBV6-3 with TRBJ1-6; D is uncertain. The CDR3 region has the DNA TGTGCCAGCAGTTACATCCAGTGGACTCCCCTCCACTTT. Translated: CASSYIQWTPLHF.